This TCR beta chain was identified during a study of a mutant IDH1 vaccine in newly diagnosed glioma. In the study overall: Patients were started on vaccination 4-6 weeks after radiotherapy alone, or with temozolomide cycles.

Profiling relied on immunoSEQ multiplex PCR, and the TCRdb table lists in-frame clones only, not all of them. There are some 66,000 clones in the sample; roughly 84% occur only once, and roughly 4.5% lies in the top ten. Germline V gene sequence: CDR1 LNHDA, CDR2 SQIVND (reference sequence). V lost 5 bases and J lost 0; bases outside the gene matches: 8. This CDR3 has 16 residues. With respect to this clone: Its target is unknown.

Study-level results: Changes to the top peripheral T cell clonotypes appeared unrelated to pseudoprogression. Vaccination induced immune responses in about 93% of patients.

Time point described: week 35, safety follow-up. Vaccination used 300 ug of mutant IDH1 20-mer peptide per dose, with topical imiquimod. The donors' diagnosis was new WHO grade 3 or 4 astrocytoma that was IDH1-mutant and ATRX-lost. The source of this sequence is a man between 25 and 39 years old with glioma. The chain combines TRBV19 with TRBJ2-3, with 7 positions matching TRBD1. The sequencing used PBMCs, collected from a glioma patient whose treatment included an IDH1 peptide vaccine. In DNA form, the CDR3 reads TGTGCCAGTAGTGCACTGGGACAGAGTAGCACAGATACGCAGTATTTT. Its protein is CASSALGQSSTDTQYF.